Shown below are 8 T cell receptor beta chains from a single sample sequenced in a study of T cells after yellow fever vaccination. Each CDR3 protein is one row after TCRdb ran MiXCR on the 5' RACE reads. The repertoire holds some 100,000 distinct CDR3 sequences, with roughly 6.8% as singletons. The specimen was CD4+ T cells sorted from PBMCs, collected roughly 47 days after the first yellow fever vaccination. These receptors originate from a man aged 18 to 29 who received the YFV17D yellow fever vaccine.

There are many counts of this clonotype. This chain links TRBV5-1 with TRBJ2-3; TRBD2 might be the D (7 bases). The V end was cut by 2 bases, the J end by 2 bases, with 12 bases between. The CDR3 sequence is 15 residues long. Germline CDR1 reads SGHRS; CDR2 reads YFSETQ. The DNA for the CDR3 is TGCGCCAGCAGCTTCGCGGGGGCCGTCACAGATACGCAGTATTTT. This codes for CASSFAGAVTDTQYF.

This clonotype is judged medium-sized. The chain combines TRBV3-1 with TRBJ2-2; D is undetermined. Germline V gene sequence: CDR1 LGHDT, CDR2 YNNKEL (reference sequence). V was clipped by 4 bases and J by 1 base, with 7 bases between them. The CDR3 length is 14 residues. The CDR3 protein is CASSRFGNTGELFF. The CDR3 DNA reads as TGTGCCAGCAGCCGGTTCGGGAACACCGGGGAGCTGTTTTTT.

This clonotype occurred many times. This chain connects TRBV20-1 to TRBJ2-1, with D perhaps being TRBD1 or TRBD2 (6 bases each). This CDR3 region has 14 residues. With 5 bases removed from V and 2 bases from J, the gap between germline ends came to 13 bases. Germline V gene lookup returns CDR1 DFQATT and CDR2 SNEGSKA (reference sequence). CDR3 in amino acids: CSARGGGPYNEQFF. In nucleotides, the CDR3 is TGCAGTGCTCGAGGGGGAGGCCCCTACAATGAGCAGTTCTTC.

The chain has TRBV4-3 and TRBJ1-3; D uncertain. The germline CDR1 and CDR2 sequences are LGHNA and YSLEER. V was cut by 0 bases and J by 4 bases, with 7 bases left in between. CDR3 length: 14 residues. Here the CDR3 DNA reads TGCGCCAGCAGCCAAGATTACGCCGGAAACACCATATATTTT. Translation gives CASSQDYAGNTIYF.

This clonotype was detected many times. The rearrangement uses TRBV12-3 or TRBV12-4 and TRBJ2-5, with 8 bases fitting TRBD1. The CDR3 sequence is 14 residues long. J gave up 3 bases and V 5 bases, and 5 bases lay outside the gene matches. The DNA for the CDR3 is TGTGCCAGCAGTACTTTGGACAGGGAAGAGACCCAGTACTTC. Translation: CASSTLDREETQYF.

In this sample, this clonotype turned up a few times. The chain recombines TRBV5-1 with TRBJ1-1, with a weak D call TRBD1 (5 bases). V was trimmed by 4 bases and J by 1 base, leaving 11 bases between them. Germline V gives CDR1 SGHRS, CDR2 YFSETQ. The CDR3 has 14 amino acids. The CDR3 DNA reads TGCGCCAGCAGCCTCCAAGGGGCGAACACTGAAGCTTTCTTT. Residues: CASSLQGANTEAFF.

This clonotype has ten or more counts. The chain joins TRBV20-1 to TRBJ2-7; 7 bases align to TRBD2. From germline, CDR1 is DFQATT and CDR2 SNEGSKA (reference sequence). The length of the CDR3 is 13 residues. Germline trimming cut 7 bases from V and 2 bases from J; bases unmatched to any gene: 8. The CDR3 nucleotides are TGCAGTGTTTGGCGGGCGGGGGCCTACGAGCAGTACTTC. As protein: CSVWRAGAYEQYF.

This clonotype was counted at least ten times. The chain has TRBV11-3 and TRBJ2-3; D not resolved. Trimming removed 4 bases at V and 2 bases at J, with 10 bases between. Germline lookup yields CDR1 SGHNT and CDR2 YENEEA. The CDR3 sequence is 14 residues long. The CDR3 bases are TGTGCCAGCAGCTCCGGCGGATTCACAGATACGCAGTATTTT. This gives the protein CASSSGGFTDTQYF. Full variable domain (remainder filled in from reference TRBV11-3 and TRBJ2-3): EAGVVQSPRYKIIEKKQPVAFWCNPISGHNTLYWYLQNLGQGPELLIRYENEEAVDDSQLPKDRFSAERLKGVDSTLKIQPAELGDSAVYLCASSSGGFTDTQYFGPGTRLTVL.